The T cell receptor (beta chain) described here comes from a study of chemoradiotherapy in HPV16-positive cancers. Measured with immunoSEQ multiplex PCR; TCRdb has only the in-frame clones, and not every one. The repertoire includes 4,000 to 5,500 clones, roughly 93% of them detected once, and around 4% sits in the top ten. CDR3 length equals 14 residues. The V gene lost 1 base and the J gene lost 0 bases, with 6 bases spanning the gap. Germline values: CDR1 SNHLY, CDR2 FYNNEI. The sequence was collected from a human donor with HPV-associated anogenital cancer. The gene calls are TRBV2 and TRBJ1-1, with D uncertain. The specimen was obtained from a patient who underwent chemoradiotherapy. The CDR3 nucleotides are TGTGCCAGCAGTGAAGAGGGAGTGAACACTGAAGCTTTCTTT. Amino acids: CASSEEGVNTEAFF.